Each of the 6 T cell receptor beta chains below was sequenced from the same sample in a study of shared clonotypes between healthy human individuals. Produced via immunoSEQ multiplex PCR; TCRdb's table is partial and in-frame only. The sample has 2 million to 3 million clones, 80% to 95% seen once. The material sequenced was naive CD4+ T cells from PBMCs. Subset described: CD45RA+ positively selected. All receptors derive from a man younger than 35 in good health. Some clones in this sample may be carry-over from other donors' samples.

The chain joins TRBV11-2 to TRBJ2-2, with TRBD1 as a possible D gene (6 bases). This CDR3 has 14 residues. Germline V gene sequence: CDR1 SGHAT, CDR2 FQNNGV. The germline V and J ends were trimmed by 5 bases and 6 bases, with 13 bases remaining between them. The CDR3 spells CASSGLQGPGELFF. Here the CDR3 DNA reads TGTGCCAGCAGCGGTTTACAGGGTCCCGGGGAGCTGTTTTTT.

The chain combines TRBV7-2 with TRBJ1-2; the D is unclear. V was clipped by 10 bases and J by 0 bases, with 6 bases between them. CDR1 and CDR2 (germline): SGHTA, FQGNSA. This CDR3 contains 11 residues. CDR3 amino acids: CATGSNYGYTF. CDR3 DNA sequence: TGTGCCACCGGATCTAACTATGGCTACACCTTC.

This chain links TRBV15 with TRBJ2-6; perhaps TRBD2 as D (6 bases). The CDR3 has 15 residues. CDR1 is LNHNV, CDR2 YYDKDF, per germline (reference sequence). V shed 4 bases and J shed 4 bases, with 11 bases lying between them. CDR3 sequence: CATSTGVTGANVLTF. DNA of the CDR3: TGTGCCACCAGCACGGGGGTAACGGGGGCCAACGTCCTGACTTTC.

V gene TRBV10-1 combines with J gene TRBJ2-4; no definite D call. Germline CDR1 reads WNHNN; CDR2 reads SYGVQD (reference sequence). V gave up 7 bases and J gave up 12 bases, with 10 bases separating them. CDR3 length equals 10 residues. The CDR3 spells CASTKGAQYF. CDR3 bases: TGCGCCAGCACCAAAGGCGCTCAGTACTTC.

The chain couples TRBV11-2 to TRBJ1-3; D is unclear. The CDR3 runs 17 residues. The germline V gene encodes CDR1 SGHAT and CDR2 FQNNGV. Trimming removed 2 bases from V and 0 bases from J, with 14 bases in between. The CDR3 protein is CASSLFPASVSGNTIYF. Here the CDR3 DNA reads TGTGCCAGCAGCTTATTCCCTGCGTCCGTCTCTGGAAACACCATATATTTT.

The chain employs TRBV18 and TRBJ2-7, with TRBD2 matching over 7 bases. This CDR3 region has 14 residues. Germline CDR1 reads KGHSH; CDR2 reads LQKENI. Trimming took 8 bases from V and 4 from J; bases not matched to a gene: 11. This CDR3 reads CASTLLASPYEQYF. CDR3 nucleotide sequence: TGTGCCAGCACACTACTAGCGAGCCCATACGAGCAGTACTTC.